These 29 T cell receptor beta chains came from one sample sequenced in a study of identical twins. TCRdb passed the 5' RACE reads through MiXCR, listing each CDR3 protein once. The sample records under 350,000 distinct CDR3 sequences, roughly 8.6% being singletons. These data were also reused for a study on yellow fever vaccine responses in identical twins.

Material: CD8+ T cells sorted from blood. The receptors derive from a woman aged 18 to 35 in good health.

Only one count was recorded for this clonotype. J is TRBJ1-1 and V is TRBV20-1; no clear D gene. V lost 0 bases and J 7 bases, leaving 9 bases between the germline ends. Germline V gene data show CDR1 as DFQATT and CDR2 as SNEGSKA (reference sequence). This CDR3 has 12 residues. As DNA, the CDR3 is TGCAGTGCTAGAGATTTGGATCGTGAAGCTTTCTTT. Its protein is CSARDLDREAFF.

This clonotype was detected a few times. The rearrangement joins TRBV7-2 to TRBJ2-7; D not resolved. The CDR3 totals 13 residues. The germline V gene has CDR1 SGHTA and CDR2 FQGNSA. The V and J ends lost 6 bases and 0 bases respectively, with 9 bases between them. CDR3 amino acids: CASSPIASYEQYF. The DNA for the CDR3 is TGTGCCAGCAGTCCCATAGCCTCCTACGAGCAGTACTTC.

Only a few counts were recorded for this clonotype. The chain recombines TRBV10-3 with TRBJ2-1; D is undetermined. Germline V CDR1 and CDR2: ENHRY, SYGVKD. V lost 3 bases and J 7 bases, leaving 10 bases between the germline ends. The CDR3 consists of 13 residues. For the CDR3, the DNA is TGTGCCATCAGTGAAGAGGTTCGGAATGAGCAGTTCTTC. Protein: CAISEEVRNEQFF.

This clonotype has a handful of counts. J is TRBJ2-3 and V is TRBV27, with 7 bases matching TRBD1. CDR3 length: 18 residues. The germline CDR1 and CDR2 sequences are MNHEY and SMNVEV (reference sequence). The trim removed 4 bases at V and 2 bases at J, leaving 15 bases unmatched. Here the CDR3 reads CASSSLSDRKGDTDTQYF. CDR3 bases: TGTGCCAGCAGTTCCCTCTCGGACAGGAAGGGAGACACAGATACGCAGTATTTT.

The rearrangement links TRBV15 to TRBJ1-1; 11 bases align to TRBD1. CDR1 and CDR2 from the germline V gene are LNHNV and YYDKDF (reference sequence). This CDR3 is 15 amino acids long. J gave up 0 bases and V 5 bases, and 2 bases lay outside the gene matches. CDR3 sequence reads: CATSGQGAVNTEAFF. CDR3 sequence (DNA): TGTGCCACCAGCGGACAGGGGGCAGTGAACACTGAAGCTTTCTTT.

This clonotype appeared a few times. This chain uses TRBV7-8 with TRBJ2-5; D call uncertain. The CDR3 covers 14 residues. The V end was cut by 1 base, the J end by 5 bases, with 11 bases between. The germline CDR1 and CDR2 sequences are SGHVS and FQNEAQ. The CDR3 DNA is TGTGCCAGCAGCTTAGGGGTCCCTGGGGAGACCCAGTACTTC. Residues: CASSLGVPGETQYF.

There are a few counts of this clonotype. The chain joins TRBV11-2 to TRBJ2-1, with D unresolved. The CDR3 loop spans 14 amino acids. Germline V lookup: CDR1 SGHAT, CDR2 FQNNGV. V was shortened by 1 base and J by 1 base, with 5 bases between the two germline ends. The CDR3 nucleotides are TGTGCCAGCAGCTTAGTACAGTCCTACAATGAGCAGTTCTTC. Residues: CASSLVQSYNEQFF.

This clonotype was recorded at least ten times. Written as DNA, the CDR3 is TGTGCCAGCAGCAGGGACAGGGGAAAAAACGAGCAGTACTTC. Translation: CASSRDRGKNEQYF. J is TRBJ2-7 and V is TRBV7-2, with 10 bases aligning to TRBD1. V shed 5 bases, J shed 5 bases, and the junction held 6 bases outside the gene matches. Looked up from germline, CDR1 is SGHTA and CDR2 is FQGNSA. The CDR3 has 14 amino acids.

The V call is TRBV5-5, the J call TRBJ2-1; D may be TRBD2 (7 bases). There are 15 residues in the CDR3. Per germline, CDR1 SGHKS and CDR2 YYEKEE (reference sequence). Trimming cost V 2 bases and J 14 bases, with 23 bases left between them. This CDR3 is CASSLWDTSAGVEFF. DNA of the CDR3: TGTGCCAGCAGCTTATGGGACACCTCTGCGGGGGTAGAGTTCTTC.

This clonotype was seen at least ten times. This chain links TRBV20-1 with TRBJ2-1, with 7 bases aligning to TRBD2. This CDR3 has 16 amino acids. Trimming cost V 0 bases and J 4 bases; bases outside gene matches: 9. CDR1 and CDR2 from the germline V gene are DFQATT and SNEGSKA (reference sequence). CDR3 loop: CSARDLGGREYNEQFF. The CDR3 nucleotides read TGCAGTGCTAGAGACCTGGGCGGGAGAGAATACAATGAGCAGTTCTTC.

The chain is built from TRBV3-1 and TRBJ2-5; TRBD1 might be the D (5 bases). The germline V gene encodes CDR1 LGHDT and CDR2 YNNKEL (reference sequence). Trimming cost V 1 base and J 3 bases, with 12 bases left between them. The CDR3 spans 15 residues. Here the CDR3 reads CASSQGGSAEETQYF. The CDR3, as DNA: TGTGCCAGCAGCCAAGGGGGCAGCGCCGAAGAGACCCAGTACTTC.

This clonotype was seen a few times. The chain employs TRBV7-9 and TRBJ2-1, with 8 bases fitting TRBD2. The germline V gene encodes CDR1 SEHNR and CDR2 FQNEAQ (reference sequence). The V gene end was trimmed by 5 bases and the J gene end by 2 bases; junction bases not matched to a gene: 8. The CDR3 length is 16 residues. The CDR3 sequence: CASSPTGTSTYNEQFF. The CDR3 DNA reads TGTGCCAGCAGCCCGACGGGGACTAGTACCTACAATGAGCAGTTCTTC.

This clonotype has just a few counts. One end of the junction varies from germline; a read error may be responsible. The chain has TRBV30 and TRBJ2-3, with 9 bases fitting TRBD2. The CDR3 spans 13 residues. Looked up from germline, CDR1 is GTSNPN and CDR2 is SVGIG (reference sequence). CDR3 nucleotide sequence: TGTGCCTGGAGTACGGGAAATGGGGTAGCGGGAGAATTT. Translating it yields CAWSTGNGVAGEF.

This clonotype was observed a few times. The chain is built from TRBV6-1 and TRBJ1-2; TRBD1 might be the D (5 bases). Germline V gene lookup returns CDR1 MNHNS and CDR2 SASEGT. There are 13 residues in the CDR3. Trimming pared 10 bases from V and 8 bases from J, leaving 20 bases between. CDR3 nucleotides: TGTGCCACCGCCCTCCCCGGGGACTTCGGCTACACCTTC. Translated, it gives CATALPGDFGYTF.

The CDR3 loop reads CASSEIAGGLDTQYF. The CDR3 coding sequence is TGTGCCAGCAGTGAGATAGCGGGGGGATTAGATACGCAGTATTTT. The gene calls are TRBV27 and TRBJ2-3, with 10 nucleotides matching TRBD2. J was trimmed by 5 bases and V by 5 bases; bases with no gene match: 7. Germline V gene lookup returns CDR1 MNHEY and CDR2 SMNVEV (reference sequence). CDR3 length equals 15 residues.

The chain couples TRBV18 to TRBJ2-1; the D is unclear. Germline V lookup: CDR1 KGHSH, CDR2 LQKENI. The CDR3 covers 17 residues. V was shortened by 3 bases and J by 2 bases, with 17 bases between the two germline ends. The CDR3 coding sequence is TGTGCCAGCTCACCCACGCCGGTCCAGCCCCCCTACAATGAGCAGTTCTTC. Translation gives CASSPTPVQPPYNEQFF.

This chain connects TRBV4-3 to TRBJ2-7; a possible D gene is TRBD2 (6 bases). V gave up 4 bases and J gave up 5 bases, with 24 bases separating them. Germline CDR1 and CDR2: LGHNA and YSLEER. The CDR3 is 17 residues long. The CDR3 loop reads CASSPGVTGVVLNEQYF. The CDR3 DNA follows: TGCGCCAGCAGCCCGGGGGTGACGGGAGTAGTATTGAACGAGCAGTACTTC.

The chain couples TRBV11-2 to TRBJ2-4; 10 positions match TRBD1. V gave up 4 bases and J gave up 1 base; unmatched junction bases: 7. Per germline, CDR1 SGHAT and CDR2 FQNNGV. The CDR3 runs to 17 residues. As DNA, the CDR3 is TGTGCCAGCAGCTCCGGGACAGGGGCTATGGCCAAAAACATTCAGTACTTC. Translating gives CASSSGTGAMAKNIQYF. Combining the CDR3 with reference TRBV11-2 and TRBJ2-4 gives the whole variable domain EAGVAQSPRYKIIEKRQSVAFWCNPISGHATLYWYQQILGQGPKLLIQFQNNGVVDDSQLPKDRFSAERLKGVDSTLKIQPAKLEDSAVYLCASSSGTGAMAKNIQYFGAGTRLSVL.

The chain combines TRBV2 with TRBJ1-3; D gene unclear. The germline V gene has CDR1 SNHLY and CDR2 FYNNEI. Trimming left V 5 bases short and J 2 bases short, with 10 bases between. The CDR3 contains 14 residues. This chain's CDR3 is CASSTNPTGNTIYF. Written as DNA, the CDR3 is TGTGCCAGCAGTACTAACCCCACTGGAAACACCATATATTTT.

The V and J genes are TRBV28 and TRBJ1-6; D is possibly TRBD1 (5 bases). V lost 3 bases to trimming and J lost 13 bases, with 7 bases between them. Germline CDR1 is MDHEN and CDR2 is SYDVKM. CDR3 length: 11 residues. The CDR3 bases are TGTGCCAGCAGTTTGGCAGGGCCCCTCCACTTT. Protein sequence: CASSLAGPLHF.

This clonotype has a handful of counts. The V gene is TRBV9, the J gene TRBJ1-1; possible D gene TRBD1, 6 bases. The CDR3 runs to 14 residues. V lost 4 bases, J lost 5 bases, and 15 bases lay in between. The germline V gene encodes CDR1 SGDLS and CDR2 YYNGEE. CDR3: CASSPKGGYTEAFF. The CDR3 DNA is TGTGCCAGCAGCCCCAAGGGGGGGTATACTGAAGCTTTCTTT.

This chain connects TRBV6-2 or TRBV6-3 to TRBJ2-1, with a possible D match to TRBD2 (6 bases). The CDR3 loop spans 18 amino acids. Germline CDR1 is MNHEY and CDR2 is SVGEGT. Trimming pared 0 bases from V and 4 bases from J, leaving 19 bases between. CDR3 region: CASSYSLLADPGYNEQFF. CDR3 in DNA: TGTGCCAGCAGTTACTCCCTTTTAGCGGACCCGGGTTACAATGAGCAGTTCTTC.

This clonotype was seen many times. The chain recombines TRBV27 with TRBJ2-5; D remains ambiguous. Germline V gives CDR1 MNHEY, CDR2 SMNVEV (reference sequence). V dropped 8 bases and J dropped 1 base, with 14 bases sitting between them. This CDR3 comprises 14 residues. The CDR3 nucleotides are TGTGCCAGCTGGGCAGGCTCCCTCCAAGAGACCCAGTACTTC. It codes for CASWAGSLQETQYF.

V gene TRBV27 combines with J gene TRBJ2-3; a weak D match, TRBD2 (7 bases). Per germline, CDR1 MNHEY and CDR2 SMNVEV (reference sequence). Trimming pared 4 bases from V and 4 bases from J, leaving 18 bases between. The CDR3 extends over 16 amino acids. In DNA form, the CDR3 reads TGTGCCAGCAGTTCCCGAGGGGGGGAGTGGGCAGATACGCAGTATTTT. Amino acids: CASSSRGGEWADTQYF.

V usage is TRBV7-8 and J usage is TRBJ2-3, with 10 bases identical to TRBD1. Germline V gene sequence: CDR1 SGHVS, CDR2 FQNEAQ. The trim removed 5 bases at V and 2 bases at J, leaving 13 bases unmatched. The CDR3 covers 18 residues. The CDR3 DNA follows: TGTGCCAGCAGCAATCCCGGGACAGGGGAGGTCCCCACAGATACGCAGTATTTT. Translation: CASSNPGTGEVPTDTQYF.

V and J are TRBV29-1 and TRBJ2-7, with no clear D. In germline, CDR1 is SQVTM, CDR2 ANQGSEA. CDR3 length equals 11 residues. The CDR3 reads CGSGNSYEQYF. CDR3 in DNA: TGCGGATCTGGGAACTCCTACGAGCAGTACTTC.

V gene TRBV9 combines with J gene TRBJ2-7; no clear D. The germline CDR1 and CDR2 sequences are SGDLS and YYNGEE. The CDR3 is 15 residues long. V was clipped by 5 bases and J by 3 bases, with 18 bases between them. CDR3 coding DNA: TGTGCCAGCAGACCTCATGACGGATTAGGCTACGAGCAGTACTTC. It codes for CASRPHDGLGYEQYF.

The chain joins TRBV2 to TRBJ2-7; D gene uncertain. The CDR3 is made up of 11 amino acids. V was clipped by 6 bases and J by 4 bases, with 7 bases between them. Germline V gives CDR1 SNHLY, CDR2 FYNNEI. The CDR3 nucleotides read TGTGCCAGCAGGGTTCAATACGAGCAGTACTTC. Translating gives CASRVQYEQYF.

The chain couples TRBV4-2 to TRBJ1-5, with D possibly TRBD1 on 6 matching bases. V lost 0 bases and J lost 6, with 15 bases in between. CDR3 length equals 16 residues. From germline, CDR1 is LGHNA and CDR2 YNFKEQ. The DNA for the CDR3 is TGTGCCAGCAGCCAAGATCGGGACATCTCTAGTCAGCCCCAGCATTTT. Translation: CASSQDRDISSQPQHF.